This T cell receptor beta chain was captured by sequencing in a study of blood T cell repertoires in COVID-19 (dated by TCRdb to about 2020). Background on the whole study: Collaborator samples came from the United States, Italy and Spain and covered acute and convalescent phases of COVID-19. The prospective study material was composed of cDNA or gDNA derived from T cells, B-cell-depleted T cells, or PBMCs. Deeply sampled blood TCRbeta repertoires from subjects exposed to, actively infected with, or recovered from COVID-19 were included in the dataset. The repertoires were released in a freely available public database meant as a resource for research on the immune response to SARS-CoV-2. The samples were drawn from the first 160 participants of the ongoing ImmuneRACE study and from 1,254 subjects provided by 6 global collaborators. The sample metadata nearly always contained a de-identified subject ID, COVID-19 status, age in years and sex. Where HLA class I and class II types were available, the types were taken from metadata supplied by the sample provider, not from assay-based typing.

Whole blood was collected in K2EDTA tubes by collaborating institutions according to the institutions' own protocols. For TCRbeta analysis, collaborators shipped samples as frozen whole blood, isolated PBMCs, or DNA extracted from either of those sample types. Broad study findings and their caveats: The quantity of clinical and demographic metadata differed by source and by participant and was supplied without curation.

The immunoSEQ Assay, a bias-controlled multiplex PCR, was used to amplify TCRbeta CDR3 regions from genomic DNA. The study's own analysis went as follows. Within the assay, amplification of reference gene primers was used to estimate how many nucleated cells each sample contained. To quantify the absolute abundance of each unique TCRbeta CDR3 rearrangement, sequence reads were collapsed and filtered. Productive Simpson clonality was computed per sample as the square root of Simpson's diversity index over productive rearrangements. Sourced from immuneACCESS, this table was stored by TCRdb with only in-frame sequences that have V and J called. A share of the clones is absent; for the studies checked, an unresolved V gene accounts for under half, and the remainder has no known explanation. That table is the source of V, J and clone size, and D and trimming were worked out from the DNA. Here the sample has about 73,000 clones; 82% occur a single time. Roughly 4% of the sample is in the top ten clones.

On this clone: The antigen it binds to is not known. One base away there is no much larger clone; base qualities are not given.

Reading the germline V gene gives CDR1 MNHEY and CDR2 SVGAGI. V and J lose 4 bases and 5 bases, and a span of 14 bases separates them. Spanning cysteine to phenylalanine, the CDR3 consists of 14 amino acids. The entry retains the CDR3 DNA only, 42 bases that are in frame from base 1. This chain is built from TRBV6-5 and TRBJ1-1, with an unclear D gene assignment. The material sequenced was peripheral blood. The sequence was collected from a woman aged 60-70 years with acute or convalescent COVID-19. CDR3 reads: CASSSSSRGTEAFF. The DNA sequence is TGTGCCAGCAGTTCCTCAAGTCGGGGAACTGAAGCTTTCTTT.